This TCR beta chain was documented in a study of shared clonotypes between healthy human individuals. The protocol was immunoSEQ multiplex PCR, while the TCRdb copy is restricted to in-frame clones and leaves out a portion. The sample contains about 2.1 million clones, approximately 92% of which appear only once. It was CD45RO-negative cells, positively selected for CCR7, that made up naive CD8 cells, with terminally differentiated effector memory CD45RA+ cells excluded. Material for sequencing was naive CD8+ T cells from PBMCs. This receptor was obtained from a man younger than 35 in good health. Some clones in this sample may be carry-over from other donors' samples.

This chain's CDR3 is CASSLAGLHYEQYF. CDR3 in DNA: TGTGCCAGCAGCTTAGCCGGACTCCACTACGAGCAGTACTTC. The rearrangement joins TRBV7-9 to TRBJ2-7; tentative D call: TRBD2 (5 bases). The V end was cut by 0 bases, the J end by 3 bases, with 9 bases between. CDR1 and CDR2 from the germline V gene are SEHNR and FQNEAQ (reference sequence). The CDR3 is 14 amino acids.